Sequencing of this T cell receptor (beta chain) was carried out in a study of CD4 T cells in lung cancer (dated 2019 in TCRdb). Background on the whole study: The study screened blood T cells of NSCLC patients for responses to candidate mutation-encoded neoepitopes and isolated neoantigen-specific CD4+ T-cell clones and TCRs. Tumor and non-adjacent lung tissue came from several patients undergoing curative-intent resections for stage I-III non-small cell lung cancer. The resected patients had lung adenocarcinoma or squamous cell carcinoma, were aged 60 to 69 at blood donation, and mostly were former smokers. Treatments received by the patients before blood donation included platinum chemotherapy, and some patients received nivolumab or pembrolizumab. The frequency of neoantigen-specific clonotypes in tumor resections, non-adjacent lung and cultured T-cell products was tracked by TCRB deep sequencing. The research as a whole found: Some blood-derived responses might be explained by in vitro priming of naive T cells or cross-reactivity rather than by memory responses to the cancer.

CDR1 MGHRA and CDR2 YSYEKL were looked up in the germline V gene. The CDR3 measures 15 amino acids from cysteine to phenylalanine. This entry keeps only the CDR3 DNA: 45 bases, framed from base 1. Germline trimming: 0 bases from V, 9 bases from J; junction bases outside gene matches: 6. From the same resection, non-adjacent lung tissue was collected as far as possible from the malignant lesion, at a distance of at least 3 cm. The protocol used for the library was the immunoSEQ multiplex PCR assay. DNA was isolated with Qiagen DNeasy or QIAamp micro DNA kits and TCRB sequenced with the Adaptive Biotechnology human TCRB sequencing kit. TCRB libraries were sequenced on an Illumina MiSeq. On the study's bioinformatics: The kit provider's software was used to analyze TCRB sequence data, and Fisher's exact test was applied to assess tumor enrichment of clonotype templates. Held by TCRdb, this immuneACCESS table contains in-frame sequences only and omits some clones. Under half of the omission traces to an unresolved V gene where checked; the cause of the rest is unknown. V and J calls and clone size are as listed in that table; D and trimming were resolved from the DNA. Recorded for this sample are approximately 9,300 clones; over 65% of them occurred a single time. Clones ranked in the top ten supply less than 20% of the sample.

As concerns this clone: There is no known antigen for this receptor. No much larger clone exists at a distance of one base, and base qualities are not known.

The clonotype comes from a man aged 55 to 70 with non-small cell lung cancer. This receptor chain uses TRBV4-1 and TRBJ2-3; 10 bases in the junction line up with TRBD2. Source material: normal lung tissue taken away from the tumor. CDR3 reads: CASSQEGVLAGTQYF. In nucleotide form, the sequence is TGCGCCAGCAGCCAAGAGGGGGTACTAGCGGGAACGCAGTATTTT.